Listed below are T cell receptor beta chains from one sample, sequenced in a study of breast tumors, draining lymph nodes, adjacent tissues. TCRdb reprocessed the multiplex PCR reads with MiXCR, giving one entry per CDR3 protein. This sample has 70,000 or so distinct CDR3 sequences; around two fifths occur once, and the top ten carry approximately 9.1%. The sequenced material came from breast tumor tissue. Receptors were obtained from a female donor with breast cancer. Some clones in this sample may be carry-over from other donors' samples. Each CDR3 is given without its conserved first and last residue.

CDR3 protein: ASSLQGFEQF
J gene: TRBJ2-1
V gene: TRBV5-6

CDR3 protein: AIAQGSGGLF
J gene: TRBJ2-2
V gene: TRBV10-3

CDR3 protein: AGLPYQETQY
J gene: TRBJ2-5
V gene: TRBV6-6

CDR3 protein: ASSLAGLEAF
J gene: TRBJ1-1
V gene: TRBV12-3/TRBV12-4

CDR3 protein: ASRRNGPANTEAF
J gene: TRBJ1-1
V gene: TRBV11-3

CDR3 protein: ASSSGTGQTNEKLF
J gene: TRBJ1-4
V gene: TRBV6-2/TRBV6-3

CDR3 protein: AISESGTAFGTGNTGELF
J gene: TRBJ2-2
V gene: TRBV10-3

CDR3 protein: ASSFPNSGGVYEQYFGELF
J gene: TRBJ2-2
V gene: TRBV12-3/TRBV12-4

CDR3 protein: ASSLARDYRYEQY
J gene: TRBJ2-7
V gene: TRBV7-9

CDR3 protein: ATSDSEFAEQF
J gene: TRBJ2-1
V gene: TRBV24-1

CDR3 protein: ASSRGTGYTEAF
J gene: TRBJ1-1
V gene: TRBV4-1

CDR3 protein: ASSEGGGYQPQH
J gene: TRBJ1-5
V gene: TRBV2

CDR3 protein: ASSLEDSPANTQY
J gene: TRBJ2-3
V gene: TRBV7-8

CDR3 protein: SATGTSGNLNTDTQY
J gene: TRBJ2-3
V gene: TRBV20-1

CDR3 protein: ASSQDKMDPREAQY
J gene: TRBJ2-5
V gene: TRBV4-1

CDR3 protein: ASSPLTGTGELL
J gene: TRBJ2-2
V gene: TRBV18

CDR3 protein: ASSSGTENSPLH
J gene: TRBJ1-6
V gene: TRBV7-3

CDR3 protein: SARGGTSGIETQY
J gene: TRBJ2-5
V gene: TRBV20-1

CDR3 protein: ASSAGTGGKDRNSYEQY
J gene: TRBJ2-7
V gene: TRBV7-2

CDR3 protein: SANNEYRGPLNTEAF
J gene: TRBJ1-1
V gene: TRBV20-1

CDR3 protein: ASSLDGPSGYEQY
J gene: TRBJ2-7
V gene: TRBV11-3

CDR3 protein: ASRKQGVRTGELF
J gene: TRBJ2-2
V gene: TRBV7-9

CDR3 protein: ASSRVEVTGELF
J gene: TRBJ2-2
V gene: TRBV19

CDR3 protein: AWSFTVNTEAF
J gene: TRBJ1-1
V gene: TRBV30

CDR3 protein: ASSQVGTGRFWNTIY
J gene: TRBJ1-3
V gene: TRBV14

CDR3 protein: ASSVGPPLPGGSPLH
J gene: TRBJ1-6
V gene: TRBV9

CDR3 protein: ASSLVRAGSYEQY
J gene: TRBJ2-7
V gene: TRBV7-8

CDR3 protein: ASSQYFVSYNSPLH
J gene: TRBJ1-6
V gene: TRBV4-1

CDR3 protein: ATQGLWTDTQY
J gene: TRBJ2-3
V gene: TRBV12-3/TRBV12-4

CDR3 protein: ASSQGHYGYT
J gene: TRBJ1-2
V gene: TRBV6-5

CDR3 protein: ASSAQREGLYEQY
J gene: TRBJ2-7
V gene: TRBV9

CDR3 protein: ASSPDRGGDSEQF
J gene: TRBJ2-1
V gene: TRBV7-9

CDR3 protein: ASTLYQDNSPLH
J gene: TRBJ1-6
V gene: TRBV7-9

CDR3 protein: ASSDRGSWGLQETQY
J gene: TRBJ2-5
V gene: TRBV5-5

CDR3 protein: ATSRDEGFQPQH
J gene: TRBJ1-5
V gene: TRBV15

CDR3 protein: ATSDSRGYQETQY
J gene: TRBJ2-5
V gene: TRBV24-1

CDR3 protein: ASSVVPDRAAF
J gene: TRBJ1-1
V gene: TRBV9

CDR3 protein: ASSVEGTYNSPLH
J gene: TRBJ1-6
V gene: TRBV7-4

CDR3 protein: ASSQLRLAGGLEQY
J gene: TRBJ2-3
V gene: TRBV4-1

CDR3 protein: ASSQGQTGVPFH
J gene: TRBJ1-6
V gene: TRBV3-1

CDR3 protein: SAEGLAGGVESYEQY
J gene: TRBJ2-7
V gene: TRBV20-1

CDR3 protein: SASVGAGYT
J gene: TRBJ1-2
V gene: TRBV20-1

CDR3 protein: ASSNPVGPQETQY
J gene: TRBJ2-5
V gene: TRBV6-2/TRBV6-3

CDR3 protein: ASSLRGVSYNSPLH
J gene: TRBJ1-6
V gene: TRBV7-9

CDR3 protein: AIASGEGYT
J gene: TRBJ1-2
V gene: TRBV10-3

CDR3 protein: SARDTGDNYGYT
J gene: TRBJ1-2
V gene: TRBV20-1

CDR3 protein: ASRDRTVQPQH
J gene: TRBJ1-5
V gene: TRBV6-1

CDR3 protein: ASSLMGIAGGPASYNEQF
J gene: TRBJ2-1
V gene: TRBV27

CDR3 protein: ASSATPGAGGYT
J gene: TRBJ1-2
V gene: TRBV12-3/TRBV12-4

CDR3 protein: ASGYGSGNTIY
J gene: TRBJ1-3
V gene: TRBV12-5

CDR3 protein: ASRGPGQDEQY
J gene: TRBJ2-7
V gene: TRBV5-1

CDR3 protein: ASSKTPSGRAYNEQF
J gene: TRBJ2-1
V gene: TRBV7-2

CDR3 protein: ASSEFRGSDTQY
J gene: TRBJ2-3
V gene: TRBV2

CDR3 protein: ASSQNGVQETQY
J gene: TRBJ2-5
V gene: TRBV11-2

CDR3 protein: SASTTSSGNTIY
J gene: TRBJ1-3
V gene: TRBV20-1